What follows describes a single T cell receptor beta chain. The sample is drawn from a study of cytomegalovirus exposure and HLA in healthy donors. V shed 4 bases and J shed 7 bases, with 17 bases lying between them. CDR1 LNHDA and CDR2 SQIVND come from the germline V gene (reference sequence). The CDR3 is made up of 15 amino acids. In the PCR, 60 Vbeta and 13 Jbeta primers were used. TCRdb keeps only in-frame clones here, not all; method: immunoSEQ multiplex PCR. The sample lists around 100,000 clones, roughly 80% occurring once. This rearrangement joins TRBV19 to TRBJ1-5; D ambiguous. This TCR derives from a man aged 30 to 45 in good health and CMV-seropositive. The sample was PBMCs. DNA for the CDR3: TGTGCCAGTAGTACCTACGAAGGACTAGGGCAGCCCCAGCATTTT. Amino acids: CASSTYEGLGQPQHF.